The T cell receptor (beta chain) under discussion was sequenced for a study of beta chain features in type 1 diabetes. Expressed TCRB transcripts got sequenced, as all isolated RNA was reverse transcribed. Sequenced naive, central memory and regulatory T cell samples produced an average of around 4 million reads. Profiled with immunoSEQ multiplex PCR; TCRdb holds only in-frame clones, not every one. The sample consists of 150,000 to 200,000 clones, more than 60% of them appearing once. Averaging roughly 100 mL, one heparinised blood draw was given by each donor. Study conclusions and caveats: Within patients, naive, central memory and Treg TCRB repertoires seemed more similar than within healthy donors. Type 1 diabetes patients showed a moderate but significant shortening of TCRB CDR3s in all four CD4+ subsets. Whether HLA type influences TCRB rearrangement remained unresolved here.

The CDR3 runs to 11 residues. Germline-derived CDR1 and CDR2 are SEHNR and FQNEAQ (reference sequence). V gave up 3 bases and J gave up 13 bases, with 12 bases separating them. Of note for this clone: Its target is unknown.

The clonotype originates from a man in his thirties or forties with type 1 diabetes. This rearrangement joins TRBV7-9 to TRBJ2-5, with D hard to call. The sample consisted of naive CD4+ T cells from blood. DNA for the CDR3: TGTGCCAGCAGCTTGTCGACACAGCCGTACTTC. Translation: CASSLSTQPYF.